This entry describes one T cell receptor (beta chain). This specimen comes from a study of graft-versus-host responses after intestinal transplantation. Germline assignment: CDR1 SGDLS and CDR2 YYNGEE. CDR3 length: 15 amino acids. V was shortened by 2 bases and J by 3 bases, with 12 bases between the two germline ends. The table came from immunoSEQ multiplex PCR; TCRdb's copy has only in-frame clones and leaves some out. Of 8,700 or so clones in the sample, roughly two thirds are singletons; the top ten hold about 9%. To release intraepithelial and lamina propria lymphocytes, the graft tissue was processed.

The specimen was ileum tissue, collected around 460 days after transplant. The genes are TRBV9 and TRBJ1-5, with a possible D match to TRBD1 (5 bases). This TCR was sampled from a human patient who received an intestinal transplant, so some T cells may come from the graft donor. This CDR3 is CASSVSGSDNQPQHF. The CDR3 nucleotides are TGTGCCAGCAGCGTCTCAGGGAGTGACAATCAGCCCCAGCATTTT.